A single sample is the source of the 3 T cell receptor beta chains below, sequenced in a study of T cells expressing NK-cell markers. TCRdb reprocessed the 5' RACE reads and stores each CDR3 protein as one record, lacking DNA. Its table records 500,000 or so distinct CDR3 sequences. Input material: blood T cells: a sorted CD56 or NKG2C T cell subset, CD4+ or CD8+ T cells, or bulk PBMC T cells (not recorded which). The origin of the receptors is a man between 18 and 29 years old in good health.

This rearrangement joins TRBV5-1 to TRBJ2-5; as DNA is missing, the TRBD1 call by TCRdb cannot be tested. Germline CDR1 is SGHRS and CDR2 is YFSETQ. The CDR3 is 12 residues long. The CDR3: CASSSPGETQYF. Supplemented by reference TRBV5-1 and TRBJ2-5, the full variable domain reads KAGVTQTPRYLIKTRGQQVTLSCSPISGHRSVSWYQQTPGQGLQFLFEYFSETQRNKGNFPGRFSGRQFSNSRSEMNVSTLELGDSALYLCASSSPGETQYFGPGTRLLVL.

This chain links TRBV9 with TRBJ2-7; absent DNA, TCRdb's TRBD2 call cannot be checked. Germline V lookup: CDR1 SGDLS, CDR2 YYNGEE. This CDR3 has 11 amino acids. CDR3 amino acids: CASASPDEQYF.

V is TRBV12-3 or TRBV12-4 and J is TRBJ1-1; the D call of TRBD1 rests on TCRdb alone, since no DNA is present to check it. The CDR3 loop spans 15 amino acids. The CDR3 region is CASSSRTGANTEAFF.